This entry lists 14 T cell receptor beta chains sequenced from one sample in a study of beta chain features in type 1 diabetes (dated by TCRdb to 2016 to 2018). Overall study outcomes, separate from this receptor: Type 1 diabetes patients showed a moderate but significant shortening of TCRB CDR3 length in all four CD4+ subsets.

No antigen has been identified for these receptors. The library relied on the immunoSEQ multiplex PCR assay. All of the isolated RNA was reverse transcribed with the High Capacity cDNA Reverse Transcription Kit, so expressed TCRB transcripts were sequenced. TCRdb re-hosts the immuneACCESS table, in-frame sequences only. Its copies lack some clones; in the studies checked, an unresolved V gene accounts for under half of them, and the cause for the rest is not known. The sample profile shows approximately 15,000 clones; 70% to 80% of them were found once. Jointly, the top ten make up around 0.34% of the sample. The specimen sequenced was stem cell memory CD4+ T cells from blood. The sample's cell subset or site label is to be understood as: stem cell-like memory CD4+ T cells. All receptors derive from a woman aged 18-29 years with type 1 diabetes.

There are a few counts of this clone. The chain is built from TRBV7-2 and TRBJ2-2; a possible D gene is TRBD1 (5 bases). Trimming took 1 base from V and 7 from J, leaving 22 bases between them. The CDR3 extends over 18 amino acids. Per germline, CDR1 SGHTA and CDR2 FQGNSA. In nucleotides, the CDR3 is TGTGCCAGCAGCTTAGGTCAGGGTCTGATACGGTCGGGCGGGGAGCTGTTTTTT. Amino acids: CASSLGQGLIRSGGELFF.

The CDR3 nucleotides are TGTGCCAGTAGGCCCGGACTTTTCTCTGAAGCTTTCTTT. Translating it yields CASRPGLFSEAFF. The chain combines TRBV19 with TRBJ1-1, with no clear D. The CDR3 consists of 13 residues. The V gene's germline CDR1 is LNHDA and CDR2 SQIVND (reference sequence). V gave up 6 bases and J gave up 6 bases, with 14 bases separating them.

The V call is TRBV7-9, the J call TRBJ2-1; 9 bases agree with TRBD2. V shed 6 bases, J shed 5 bases, and the junction held 11 bases outside the gene matches. CDR1 and CDR2 from the germline V gene are SEHNR and FQNEAQ (reference sequence). This CDR3 contains 16 residues. The CDR3 DNA sequence: TGTGCCAGCAGACCCGGACTAGCGAGCCTCCACAATGAGCAGTTCTTC. Protein sequence: CASRPGLASLHNEQFF.

This clone occurred once. The chain joins TRBV5-1 to TRBJ2-3, with 10 positions matching TRBD2. There are 16 residues in the CDR3. The germline V gene encodes CDR1 SGHRS and CDR2 YFSETQ. After removal of 3 bases from V and 0 bases from J, the junction contained 4 bases not matched to a gene. The CDR3 region is CASSSYSGRSTDTQYF. The CDR3, as DNA: TGCGCCAGCAGCTCCTATAGCGGGAGGAGCACAGATACGCAGTATTTT. The full variable domain, in which reference TRBV5-1 and TRBJ2-3 provide the parts outside the CDR3, is KAGVTQTPRYLIKTRGQQVTLSCSPISGHRSVSWYQQTPGQGLQFLFEYFSETQRNKGNFPGRFSGRQFSNSRSEMNVSTLELGDSALYLCASSSYSGRSTDTQYFGPGTRLTVL.

The rearrangement links TRBV7-2 to TRBJ1-4; TRBD1 is a possible D gene (5 bases). This CDR3 has 13 residues. Germline V gene data show CDR1 as SGHTA and CDR2 as FQGNSA. Trimming left V 3 bases short and J 7 bases short, with 9 bases between. The DNA for the CDR3 is TGTGCCAGCAGCTTGAACCAGGGTGAAAAACTGTTTTTT. Its protein is CASSLNQGEKLFF.

The chain is built from TRBV6-5 and TRBJ2-3; 7 bases are a match to TRBD2. Germline V gene data show CDR1 as MNHEY and CDR2 as SVGAGI. V shed 7 bases, J shed 6 bases, and the junction held 13 bases outside the gene matches. The length of the CDR3 is 15 residues. The CDR3 reads CASTAGALGGDTQYF. CDR3 DNA sequence: TGTGCCAGCACCGCCGGGGCCCTGGGAGGGGATACGCAGTATTTT.

The V and J genes are TRBV28 and TRBJ1-1; 8 bases align to TRBD1. Germline V gene data show CDR1 as MDHEN and CDR2 as SYDVKM. The CDR3 sequence is 15 residues long. Trimming at V came to 5 bases and at J to 5 bases, leaving 10 bases not matched to a gene. Here the CDR3 reads CASSAPGRGPTEAFF. In nucleotides, the CDR3 is TGTGCCAGCAGTGCCCCCGGCAGGGGGCCAACTGAAGCTTTCTTT.

This clone was detected a few times. The chain links TRBV5-1 to TRBJ2-7; weak D call: TRBD1 (5 bases). This CDR3 contains 17 residues. Germline assignment: CDR1 SGHRS and CDR2 YFSETQ. The V end was cut by 0 bases, the J end by 1 base, with 17 bases between. The CDR3 coding sequence is TGCGCCAGCAGCTTGGCCAGGGAAAACCAGGGATCCTACGAGCAGTACGTC. It yields the protein CASSLARENQGSYEQYV.

This sequence joins TRBV5-1 and TRBJ2-5; 9 bases are shared with TRBD2. The CDR3 loop spans 13 amino acids. In germline, CDR1 is SGHRS, CDR2 YFSETQ. V shed 3 bases, J shed 3 bases, and the junction held 0 bases outside the gene matches. The CDR3 loop is CASSSSGEETQYF. DNA of the CDR3: TGCGCCAGCAGCTCTAGCGGGGAAGAGACCCAGTACTTC.

The chain carries TRBV5-1 and TRBJ2-7, with TRBD1 as a possible D gene (6 bases). Germline-derived CDR1 and CDR2 are SGHRS and YFSETQ. V was trimmed by 3 bases and J by 7 bases, leaving 14 bases between them. The CDR3 length is 13 residues. The CDR3 bases are TGCGCCAGCAGCTGGGACACTCTGGGAGAGCAGTACTTC. It yields the protein CASSWDTLGEQYF.

On this clone: The sample contains more than one DNA sequence encoding this CDR3. This chain uses TRBV25-1 with TRBJ2-3, with TRBD1 matching over 8 bases. The V gene end was trimmed by 1 base and the J gene end by 2 bases; junction bases not matched to a gene: 5. The CDR3 has 16 residues. Germline values: CDR1 MGHDK, CDR2 SYGVNS. The CDR3 sequence: CASSEFRTGPTDTQYF. The CDR3 nucleotides read TGTGCCAGCAGTGAATTCAGGACAGGGCCCACAGATACGCAGTATTTT. Filled out from reference TRBV25-1 and TRBJ2-3, the complete variable domain reads EADIYQTPRYLVIGTGKKITLECSQTMGHDKMYWYQQDPGMELHLIHYSYGVNSTEKGDLSSESTVSRIRTEHFPLTLESARPSHTSQYLCASSEFRTGPTDTQYFGPGTRLTVL.

V usage is TRBV11-2 and J usage is TRBJ1-6; D not certain. The CDR3 is 12 amino acids. Trimming removed 5 bases at V and 7 bases at J, with 6 bases between. Per germline, CDR1 SGHAT and CDR2 FQNNGV. This CDR3 is CASSPINSPLHF. The CDR3 DNA is TGTGCCAGCAGCCCTATCAATTCACCCCTCCACTTT.

J is TRBJ2-5 and V is TRBV5-1; 9 nucleotides agree with TRBD1. CDR3 length: 17 amino acids. V shed 2 bases, J shed 4 bases, and the junction held 12 bases outside the gene matches. The V gene's germline CDR1 is SGHRS and CDR2 YFSETQ. The CDR3 is CASSFPLGQGSLETQYF. The DNA for the CDR3 is TGCGCCAGCAGCTTCCCATTGGGACAGGGTAGCTTAGAGACCCAGTACTTC.

V usage is TRBV7-2 and J usage is TRBJ2-1; 8 nucleotides agree with TRBD2. The length of the CDR3 is 14 residues. Germline V gives CDR1 SGHTA, CDR2 FQGNSA. Trimming took 6 bases from V and 8 from J; bases not matched to a gene: 9. The CDR3 coding sequence is TGTGCCAGCAGATCCGGGACTAGATTCGATGAGCAGTTCTTC. Protein sequence: CASRSGTRFDEQFF.